These 20 T cell receptor beta chains came from one sample sequenced in a study of T cells in Graves' hyperthyroidism and ophthalmopathy (dated by TCRdb to about 2019). The receptor library was made with multiplex PCR. Data came from an Illumina HiSeq 2000. TCR beta CDR3 regions were amplified from RNA transcripts. For the first round of RT-PCR on the TCR CDR3, the HTBI primer set was used together with the Qiagen OneStep RT-PCR kit. Starting from the raw public reads, TCRdb applied fastp trimming at Q25, assembled clones with MiXCR and retained in-frame beta chains. Records with the same CDR3 protein are collapsed into one entry carrying the most frequent genes and DNA. Counted in this sample were about 610,000 distinct CDR3 sequences; about 45% of them appeared once. Of the sample, around 7.7% falls within the top ten clones. Sequencing was carried out using peripheral blood or thyroid tissue (not recorded which). The receptors here all came from a woman between 18 and 30 years old with Graves' hyperthyroidism.

The genes are TRBV6-1 and TRBJ1-5, with D perhaps TRBD1 (5 bases). This CDR3 contains 16 residues. Trimming took off 7 bases at V and 5 bases at J, with 21 bases between the two ends. CDR1 and CDR2 (germline): MNHNS, SASEGT. The CDR3 coding sequence is TGTGCCAGCATCGGGGAAGCCTTGGGGCTCGATCAGCCCCAGCATTTT. It encodes CASIGEALGLDQPQHF.

The chain employs TRBV2 and TRBJ2-1, with TRBD1 matching 10 bases. The CDR3 runs to 16 residues. Germline loops: CDR1 SNHLY, CDR2 FYNNEI. V lost 5 bases, J lost 9 bases, and 13 bases stayed unmatched. The CDR3 DNA reads TGTGCCAGCAGTTGGATGGGGACAGGGGATTCTGTTGAGCAGTTCTTC. This encodes CASSWMGTGDSVEQFF.

With respect to this clonotype: This sequence may be a read error, since a much larger clone differs from it by one base. The chain links TRBV5-1 to TRBJ2-2; no clear D gene. Germline assignment: CDR1 SGHRS and CDR2 YFSETQ. The V gene lost 5 bases and the J gene lost 9 bases, with 20 bases spanning the gap. The CDR3 runs 15 residues. CDR3 coding DNA: TGCGCCAGCAGGAAAGCTCAGACCTCCCACAGGGAGCTGTTTTTT. Protein: CASRKAQTSHRELFF.

Ten or more counts support this clonotype. J is TRBJ1-2 and V is TRBV24-1; TRBD1 might be the D (6 bases). Trimming stripped 4 bases from V and 13 bases from J, with 15 bases between. This CDR3 region has 12 residues. CDR1 and CDR2 (germline): KGHDR, SFDVKD. CDR3 coding DNA: TGTGCCACCAGTGAGGGGCGGGACACTGTCACCTTC. Translation gives CATSEGRDTVTF.

This clonotype was seen many times. V is TRBV10-3 and J is TRBJ1-5; 8 nucleotides align to TRBD1. CDR1 is ENHRY and CDR2 is SYGVKD in the germline V gene. Losses at the gene ends were 6 bases for V and 5 bases for J; bases not matched to a gene: 6. The CDR3 is made up of 14 amino acids. Here the CDR3 reads CAIREQGVDQPQHF. CDR3 nucleotides: TGTGCCATCAGGGAACAGGGGGTGGATCAGCCCCAGCATTTT.

This clonotype was seen repeatedly, ten times or more. This rearrangement joins TRBV5-5 to TRBJ2-2; D unresolved. The V end was cut by 3 bases, the J end by 5 bases, with 8 bases between. The CDR3 consists of 13 residues. Germline CDR1 SGHKS, CDR2 YYEKEE (reference sequence). The CDR3 is CASSSRKTGELFF. The DNA of the CDR3 is TGTGCCAGCAGCTCTCGTAAGACCGGGGAGCTGTTTTTT.

This clonotype was seen many times. This chain uses TRBV4-1 with TRBJ1-1; D call uncertain. Germline CDR1 reads MGHRA; CDR2 reads YSYEKL. The CDR3 extends over 11 amino acids. V shed 7 bases and J shed 6 bases, with 9 bases lying between them. The CDR3 DNA sequence: TGCGCCAGCACCTCCCAGGCTGAAGCTTTCTTT. It is translated as CASTSQAEAFF.

This clonotype showed up many times. Here the CDR3 reads CSVEAFQETQYF. CDR3 bases: TGCAGCGTTGAAGCTTTCCAAGAGACCCAGTACTTC. The rearrangement uses TRBV29-1 and TRBJ2-5; D is unclear. Germline CDR1 and CDR2: SQVTM and ANQGSEA. V was clipped by 1 base and J by 1 base, with 4 bases between them. The CDR3 has 12 amino acids.

This clonotype has ten or more counts. The chain combines TRBV9 with TRBJ1-4; D is uncertain. This CDR3 contains 15 residues. Germline V gene lookup returns CDR1 SGDLS and CDR2 YYNGEE. V dropped 0 bases and J dropped 7 bases, with 13 bases sitting between them. In nucleotides, the CDR3 is TGTGCCAGCAGCGTAGCGTGGGGAGAGGGTGAAAAACTGTTTTTT. Protein product: CASSVAWGEGEKLFF.

A few counts support this clonotype. The rearrangement links TRBV30 to TRBJ2-7, with D perhaps TRBD2 (5 bases). The CDR3 runs 13 residues. Germline CDR1 and CDR2: GTSNPN and SVGIG (reference sequence). V lost 1 base and J lost 0, with 7 bases in between. CDR3 bases: TGTGCCTGGAGTGGACTAAGCTCCTACGAGCAGTACTTC. Its translation: CAWSGLSSYEQYF.

Ten or more counts support this clonotype. The V and J genes are TRBV11-3 and TRBJ1-2; 7 bases align to TRBD1. The CDR3 consists of 16 residues. The germline V gene has CDR1 SGHNT and CDR2 YENEEA. V was pared by 1 base and J by 5 bases, with 10 bases of the junction left unmatched. This chain's CDR3 is CASSLARQGNRYGYTF. Here the CDR3 DNA reads TGTGCCAGCAGCTTAGCCCGACAGGGTAATCGGTATGGCTACACCTTC.

With respect to this clonotype: With a much larger clone just one base away, this may be a read error. The rearrangement uses TRBV10-3 and TRBJ1-1; D call uncertain. The germline CDR1 and CDR2 sequences are ENHRY and SYGVKD. Trimming took off 6 bases at V and 2 bases at J, with 13 bases between the two ends. The CDR3 is 14 amino acids. The CDR3 coding sequence is TGTGCCATCAGATGGTGGGGAACAAACACTGAAGCTTTCTTT. This encodes CAIRWWGTNTEAFF.

This clonotype came up many times. This chain connects TRBV12-3 or TRBV12-4 to TRBJ2-2; 10 bases align to TRBD2. V shed 6 bases, J shed 6 bases, and the junction held 13 bases outside the gene matches. The CDR3 has 17 residues. The CDR3 sequence: CASSSWASGSFAGELFF. The CDR3 DNA reads TGTGCCAGCAGCTCGTGGGCTAGCGGGAGTTTTGCCGGGGAGCTGTTTTTT.

This chain links TRBV7-2 with TRBJ2-5, with 7 bases lining up with TRBD2. Gene TRBJ2-1 matches the end of the DNA better, so the J call may be wrong. The length of the CDR3 is 17 residues. From germline, CDR1 is SGHTA and CDR2 FQGNSA. CDR3 loop: CASSTGSWRESDGEQFF. The CDR3 DNA reads TGTGCCAGCAGCACCGGGTCTTGGCGGGAGTCGGACGGTGAGCAGTTCTTC.

This clonotype was counted many times. The chain is built from TRBV19 and TRBJ1-5, with 8 bases fitting TRBD1. Germline lookup yields CDR1 LNHDA and CDR2 SQIVND (reference sequence). The CDR3 extends over 14 amino acids. The V and J ends lost 8 bases and 3 bases, in that order; junction bases with no gene match: 6. Here the CDR3 reads CASGKDRVNQPQHF. CDR3 coding DNA: TGTGCCAGTGGGAAGGACAGGGTCAATCAGCCCCAGCATTTT. Filled out from reference TRBV19 and TRBJ1-5, the complete variable domain reads DGGITQSPKYLFRKEGQNVTLSCEQNLNHDAMYWYRQDPGQGLRLIYYSQIVNDFQKGDIAEGYSVSREKKESFPLTVTSAQKNPTAFYLCASGKDRVNQPQHFGDGTRLSIL.

This clonotype has a handful of counts. This sequence may be a read error, since a much larger clone differs from it by one base. The genes are TRBV5-6 and TRBJ1-1; perhaps TRBD1 as D (5 bases). Germline V gene sequence: CDR1 SGHDT, CDR2 YYEEEE. Deletions cut 4 bases from V and 3 bases from J, with 16 bases between. The CDR3 totals 15 residues. CDR3 region: CASSHIGTKHTEAFF. CDR3 nucleotide sequence: TGTGCCAGCAGCCATATCGGGACGAAACACACTGAAGCTTTCTTT.

CDR3 DNA: TGTGCCACCAGCAGAGGCAGGGGGAAATCAGAAGCTTTCTTT. This encodes CATSRGRGKSEAFF. The V call is TRBV15, the J call TRBJ1-1, with TRBD1 identical over 7 bases. Germline V gives CDR1 LNHNV, CDR2 YYDKDF (reference sequence). V gave up 1 base and J gave up 8 bases; unmatched junction bases: 7. The CDR3 totals 14 residues.

In this sample, this clonotype turned up many times. CDR3 DNA: TGCAGCGTGGCTGACAGAGGGACTGAAGCTTTCTTT. It codes for CSVADRGTEAFF. V and J are TRBV29-1 and TRBJ1-1; D perhaps matches TRBD1 (5 bases). V lost 6 bases, J lost 5 bases, and 13 bases lay in between. Per germline, CDR1 SQVTM and CDR2 ANQGSEA. The CDR3 runs 12 residues.

The rearrangement uses TRBV7-6 and TRBJ2-7, with a possible D match to TRBD2 (5 bases). The CDR3 consists of 11 residues. CDR1 and CDR2 from the germline V gene are SGHVS and FNYEAQ. Trimming cost V 11 bases and J 2 bases, with 10 bases left between them. The CDR3, as DNA: TGTGCCCTGGCCGGGACCTACGAGCAGTACTTC. Its translation is CALAGTYEQYF.

This chain connects TRBV19 to TRBJ2-2; the D call may be TRBD1 or TRBD2 (6 bases each). CDR1 is LNHDA, CDR2 SQIVND, per germline (reference sequence). The ends were cut back, 3 bases at V and 3 bases at J, with 17 bases in the middle. The CDR3 has 17 residues. CDR3 nucleotide sequence: TGTGCCAGTAGTATCCCGGGGGCTAGCCTGGACACCGGGGAGCTGTTTTTT. This translates into CASSIPGASLDTGELFF.